This T cell receptor (beta chain) stems from a study of blood T cell repertoires in COVID-19. Study-wide background: The samples span acute and convalescent COVID-19 from the United States, Italy and Spain. PBMCs, B-cell-depleted T cells, or T cells were the source of the cDNA or gDNA that made up the material.

The data were produced by immunoSEQ multiplex PCR, yet TCRdb's version contains in-frame clones alone and is incomplete. The data hold 130,000 to 150,000 clones, with roughly 84% observed a single time. In germline, CDR1 is LGHNT, CDR2 FRNRAP. V was cut by 0 bases and J by 3 bases, with 15 bases left in between. The CDR3 contains 17 residues. The TCR comes from a man aged 55 to 70 with active or convalescent COVID-19. Sequenced input: peripheral blood. V and J are TRBV12-5 and TRBJ1-3, with a weak D call TRBD1 (5 bases). CDR3 region: CASGLVYLGTGGNTIYF. The CDR3, as DNA: TGTGCTAGTGGTTTGGTATACCTCGGAACAGGTGGAAACACCATATATTTT.